At least ten counts were recorded for the clone carrying this T cell receptor beta chain. This entry is derived from a study of human T cells and chemical hapten exposure. Using its own MiXCR run on the RACE reads, TCRdb lists one record per CDR3 protein. This sample has more than 300,000 distinct CDR3 sequences; about 5% occur once, and the top ten carry approximately 8.2%. The CDR3 contains 14 residues. Germline V gene data show CDR1 as LGHNA and CDR2 as YSLEER. Trimming stripped 0 bases from V and 5 bases from J, with 10 bases between. The time point is: pre-sensitization, week 0. The treatment: therapeutic diphenylcyclopropenone sensitization with weekly scalp DPC.

This clonotype was obtained from a woman between 18 and 29 years old with alopecia areata. Some clones in this sample may be carry-over from other donors' samples. This specimen was whole blood, taken in connection with sensitization to the hapten diphenylcyclopropenone (DPC). J is TRBJ2-5 and V is TRBV4-3; no definite D call. DNA for the CDR3: TGCGCCAGCAGCCAAGAGCTGGTCCGGGAGACCCAGTACTTC. This codes for CASSQELVRETQYF.